This T cell receptor (beta chain) was captured in a study of monozygotic twins with cystic fibrosis. CDR3 length equals 13 residues. CDR1 and CDR2 (germline): SNHLY, FYNNEI. V shed 3 bases, J shed 5 bases, and the junction held 2 bases outside the gene matches. TCRdb's table, derived via immunoSEQ multiplex PCR, lists solely in-frame clones and lacks some. The top ten hold about 0.73% of the sample, which has 13,000 or so clones, around 87% seen once. This TCR derives from a boy aged 5-17 years with cystic fibrosis. Source material: blood. The chain carries TRBV2 and TRBJ2-7; 9 nucleotides align to TRBD1. The CDR3 region is CASSDRDRDEQYF. As DNA, the CDR3 is TGTGCCAGCAGTGATAGGGACAGGGACGAGCAGTACTTC.